This passage covers 15 T cell receptor beta chains from one sample sequenced in a study of identical twins. In TCRdb, the 5' RACE reads were re-called with MiXCR into one record per CDR3 protein. The repertoire holds about 690,000 distinct CDR3 sequences, with approximately 6% as singletons. The material sequenced was naive T cells sorted from blood. All receptors come from a man between 18 and 35 years old in good health.

In its sample, this clonotype was seen many times. The rearrangement joins TRBV7-9 to TRBJ2-1; D gene ambiguous. The V gene's germline CDR1 is SEHNR and CDR2 FQNEAQ (reference sequence). The CDR3 has 17 amino acids. V lost 3 bases and J 3 bases, leaving 18 bases between the germline ends. The CDR3 protein is CASSFNLRDKDYNEQFF. CDR3 sequence (DNA): TGTGCCAGCAGCTTCAACCTTAGGGATAAAGACTACAATGAGCAGTTCTTC. The full variable domain, with the rest looked up from reference TRBV7-9 and TRBJ2-1, is DTGVSQNPRHKITKRGQNVTFRCDPISEHNRLYWYRQTLGQGPEFLTYFQNEAQLEKSRLLSDRFSAERPKGSFSTLEIQRTEQGDSAMYLCASSFNLRDKDYNEQFFGPGTRLTVL.

This clonotype was seen a handful of times. V usage is TRBV20-1 and J usage is TRBJ1-2; 7 bases match TRBD1. V lost 5 bases and J lost 4; bases outside the gene matches: 4. The CDR3 extends over 12 amino acids. The germline V gene has CDR1 DFQATT and CDR2 SNEGSKA (reference sequence). CDR3 DNA sequence: TGCAGTGCTTTCGGGACAGTCTATGGCTACACCTTC. Its protein product is CSAFGTVYGYTF.

This clonotype occurred many times. The gene calls are TRBV5-4 and TRBJ2-1, with 11 bases aligning to TRBD1. Germline trimming cut 3 bases from V and 8 bases from J; bases unmatched to any gene: 7. The germline gives CDR1 SGHNT, CDR2 YYREEE (reference sequence). The CDR3 is made up of 15 amino acids. CDR3 sequence reads: CASSSGQGAWDEQFF. CDR3 bases: TGTGCCAGCAGCTCCGGACAGGGGGCATGGGATGAGCAGTTCTTC.

Many counts were recorded for this clonotype. This chain uses TRBV10-3 with TRBJ2-7, with no clear D. The ends were cut back, 6 bases at V and 1 base at J, with 10 bases in the middle. There are 13 residues in the CDR3. CDR1 ENHRY and CDR2 SYGVKD come from the germline V gene. This CDR3 is CAISLTASYEQYF. Written as DNA, the CDR3 is TGTGCCATCAGCTTGACGGCTTCCTACGAGCAGTACTTC.

The chain is built from TRBV2 and TRBJ2-3; the D is unclear. The ends were cut back, 10 bases at V and 0 bases at J, with 11 bases in the middle. The CDR3 consists of 13 residues. The V gene's germline CDR1 is SNHLY and CDR2 FYNNEI. CDR3 coding DNA: TGTGCCAAACTACGCCCTAGCACAGATACGCAGTATTTT. It specifies CAKLRPSTDTQYF.

The rearrangement joins TRBV6-5 to TRBJ1-1; D remains ambiguous. Trimming took 2 bases from V and 8 from J, leaving 9 bases between them. The germline V gene encodes CDR1 MNHEY and CDR2 SVGAGI. There are 12 residues in the CDR3. As DNA, the CDR3 is TGTGCCAGCAGTTACGACGGCAGAGAAGCTTTCTTT. Translated, it gives CASSYDGREAFF.

This clonotype has a count of ten or more. CDR3 coding DNA: TGCAGCGTTGCAAGGACAGGACAAGAGACCCAGTACTTC. Translated, it gives CSVARTGQETQYF. The V call is TRBV29-1, the J call TRBJ2-5; 7 bases line up with TRBD1. Germline lookup yields CDR1 SQVTM and CDR2 ANQGSEA. The CDR3 covers 13 residues. V gave up 4 bases and J gave up 2 bases; unmatched junction bases: 4.

The chain joins TRBV6-1 to TRBJ2-7, with D perhaps assigned TRBD1 or TRBD2 (6 bases each). Between the trimmed V and J ends, which lost 4 bases and 4 bases, there was a span of 14 bases. Germline V CDR1 and CDR2: MNHNS, SASEGT. This CDR3 is 14 amino acids long. CDR3 sequence: CASSVGSGQYEQYV. The CDR3 DNA reads TGTGCCAGCAGTGTGGGTAGCGGACAGTACGAGCAGTACGTC.

This clonotype has just a few counts. The V call is TRBV20-1, the J call TRBJ1-1; 7 bases agree with TRBD1. The CDR3 runs to 12 residues. Germline loops: CDR1 DFQATT, CDR2 SNEGSKA (reference sequence). V lost 3 bases and J lost 11; bases outside the gene matches: 9. The CDR3 DNA follows: TGCAGTGCTAGTCCCTCAGGGGGGCCGGCTTTCTTT. It translates to CSASPSGGPAFF.

This clonotype was observed many times. This sequence joins TRBV11-2 and TRBJ2-2; D possibly matches TRBD1 or TRBD2 (5 bases each). With 6 bases removed from V and 1 base from J, the gap between germline ends came to 12 bases. This CDR3 comprises 15 residues. Germline V gene sequence: CDR1 SGHAT, CDR2 FQNNGV. CDR3 DNA sequence: TGTGCCAGCAGGGATCCGGGACGGAACACCGGGGAGCTGTTTTTT. This codes for CASRDPGRNTGELFF.

This clonotype has a count of ten or more. Compared with germline, one end of the junction differs, possibly owing to a read error. This chain connects TRBV20-1 to TRBJ2-3, with D possibly TRBD2 on 6 matching bases. The length of the CDR3 is 16 residues. Germline CDR1 reads DFQATT; CDR2 reads SNEGSKA (reference sequence). In DNA, the CDR3 is TGCAGTGCTAGGGGGACTGTCCCTCCTAGCACAGATACGCAGTATTTC. It codes for CSARGTVPPSTDTQYF.

This clonotype occurred many times. The genes are TRBV7-8 and TRBJ2-7; D may correspond to TRBD1 or TRBD2 (5 bases each). Trimming cost V 5 bases and J 4 bases, with 15 bases left between them. Germline V CDR1 and CDR2: SGHVS, FQNEAQ. CDR3 length: 14 residues. The CDR3 reads CASSVRDGVYEQYV. The DNA of the CDR3 is TGTGCCAGCAGCGTCCGGGACGGAGTTTACGAGCAGTACGTC.

This clonotype showed up many times. The rearrangement links TRBV5-1 to TRBJ2-7, with a weak D call TRBD1 (6 bases). The CDR3 length is 11 residues. V was pared by 7 bases and J by 5 bases, with 10 bases between. In germline, CDR1 is SGHRS, CDR2 YFSETQ. CDR3 sequence reads: CASRHRDEQYV. DNA of the CDR3: TGCGCCAGCCGACACAGGGACGAGCAGTACGTC.

The chain combines TRBV12-3 or TRBV12-4 with TRBJ2-1; 12 nucleotides line up with TRBD2. CDR3 length: 18 residues. V was pared by 2 bases and J by 3 bases, with 8 bases of the junction left unmatched. Here the CDR3 DNA reads TGTGCCAGCAGTTTAAGACTAGCGGGAGTTTCGGGCTACAATGAGCAGTTCTTC. This sequence encodes CASSLRLAGVSGYNEQFF.

This clonotype came up many times. The J gene is TRBJ1-5, the V gene TRBV10-3, with a weak D call TRBD1 (5 bases). The length of the CDR3 is 15 residues. Trimming stripped 8 bases from V and 4 bases from J, with 18 bases between. CDR1 is ENHRY, CDR2 SYGVKD, per germline. This chain's CDR3 is CAISPTPGLNQPQHF. The CDR3 coding sequence is TGTGCCATCTCGCCCACCCCAGGGCTAAATCAGCCCCAGCATTTT.